The 27 T cell receptor beta chains presented below share a single source sample, sequenced in a study of cytomegalovirus exposure and HLA in healthy donors. PCR used 60 Vbeta primers and 13 Jbeta primers. The data were produced by immunoSEQ multiplex PCR, yet TCRdb's version contains in-frame clones alone and is incomplete. The sample holds about 220,000 clones, over 60% seen once. Sequencing was done on a sample of PBMCs. The receptors derive from a man aged 18 to 35 in good health and CMV-seronegative.

On this clone itself: The sample holds other DNA sequences that translate to the same CDR3. The chain uses TRBV20-1 and TRBJ1-1; perhaps TRBD1 as D (5 bases). The CDR3 spans 11 residues. Germline CDR1 reads DFQATT; CDR2 reads SNEGSKA (reference sequence). Trimming took off 6 bases at V and 1 base at J, with 6 bases between the two ends. The CDR3 region is CSARANTEAFF. Here the CDR3 DNA reads TGCAGTGCCAGGGCGAACACTGAAGCTTTCTTT.

Points on this clone: Compared with germline, one end of the junction differs, possibly owing to a read error. The chain recombines TRBV7-7 with TRBJ2-1; 8 bases map to TRBD2. Germline loops: CDR1 SSHAT, CDR2 FNYEAQ (reference sequence). There are 15 residues in the CDR3. CDR3 DNA sequence: TGTGCTAGCAGCCCACTAGCGGTCGGTCGCGGTGAGCAGTTCTTC. This codes for CASSPLAVGRGEQFF.

The J gene is TRBJ2-7, the V gene TRBV7-8; D remains ambiguous. Germline CDR1 SGHVS, CDR2 FQNEAQ. Deletions cut 6 bases from V and 0 bases from J, with 9 bases between. This CDR3 contains 13 residues. CDR3 in DNA: TGTGCCAGCAGAGACTTCGTCTCCTACGAGCAGTACTTC. It encodes CASRDFVSYEQYF.

V and J are TRBV7-9 and TRBJ2-5; D might be TRBD2 (6 bases). Germline loops: CDR1 SEHNR, CDR2 FQNEAQ (reference sequence). The ends were cut back, 5 bases at V and 2 bases at J, with 9 bases in the middle. The CDR3 is 13 residues long. The CDR3 loop is CASSAGLQETQYF. DNA for the CDR3: TGTGCCAGCAGCGCGGGACTGCAAGAGACCCAGTACTTC.

The gene calls are TRBV5-1 and TRBJ1-2; the match to TRBD1 covers 8 bases. CDR1 is SGHRS and CDR2 is YFSETQ in the germline V gene. This CDR3 has 17 residues. The trim removed 2 bases at V and 0 bases at J, leaving 9 bases unmatched. The CDR3 loop reads CASSFLSGGSANYGYTF. The CDR3 region has the DNA TGCGCCAGCAGCTTTCTGTCAGGGGGCTCAGCTAACTATGGCTACACCTTC.

The chain employs TRBV6-1 and TRBJ1-1; TRBD1 matches at 7 bases. CDR1 is MNHNS, CDR2 SASEGT, per germline. With V trimmed by 5 bases and J by 7 bases, 10 bases remained unmatched. The length of the CDR3 is 14 residues. CDR3 nucleotide sequence: TGTGCCAGCAGTTCTCATGACAGGGAACTTGAAGCTTTCTTT. Translating it yields CASSSHDRELEAFF.

The chain carries TRBV10-3 and TRBJ1-1; D might be TRBD1 (5 bases). Between the trimmed V and J ends, which lost 4 bases and 2 bases, there was a span of 11 bases. This CDR3 is 14 amino acids long. CDR1 is ENHRY, CDR2 SYGVKD, per germline. CDR3 protein: CAISAPGKNTEAFF. The DNA of the CDR3 is TGTGCCATCAGTGCCCCAGGGAAAAACACTGAAGCTTTCTTT.

The chain joins TRBV4-1 to TRBJ2-5, with a tentative D call TRBD2 (6 bases). The V gene lost 3 bases and the J gene lost 7 bases, with 15 bases spanning the gap. Germline CDR1 reads MGHRA; CDR2 reads YSYEKL. This CDR3 comprises 14 residues. The CDR3 DNA reads as TGCGCCAGCAGCCAGGTGGGGTCCGGGGGGACCCAGTACTTC. Translated: CASSQVGSGGTQYF.

The genes are TRBV1 and TRBJ2-7; TRBD2 is the table's D call, not checked against the DNA. TRBV1 is deemed a pseudogene. This CDR3 contains 17 residues. The CDR3 sequence is CTSSQECRTSGSYEQYF. For the CDR3, the DNA is TGCACCAGCAGCCAAGAATGTAGGACTAGCGGGAGCTACGAGCAGTACTTC.

The chain combines TRBV1 with TRBJ2-5; the table's D call, TRBD2, was not checked against the DNA. TRBV1 corresponds to a pseudogene. The CDR3 sequence is 17 residues long. The CDR3 reads CTSSRGSGRRDVETQYF. DNA of the CDR3: TGCACCAGCAGCCGGGGTAGCGGGAGGAGGGATGTAGAGACCCAGTACTTC.

The chain employs TRBV28 and TRBJ2-1; unclear D gene. Germline loops: CDR1 MDHEN, CDR2 SYDVKM. The CDR3 has 13 amino acids. With 10 bases removed from V and 0 bases from J, the gap between germline ends came to 10 bases. Here the CDR3 DNA reads TGTGCCACGCACGTGAGCTCCTACAATGAGCAGTTCTTC. Its protein is CATHVSSYNEQFF.

The chain links TRBV9 to TRBJ2-1; the D gene is possibly TRBD1 (5 bases). Germline CDR1 reads SGDLS; CDR2 reads YYNGEE. This CDR3 spans 14 amino acids. V was pared by 6 bases and J by 1 base, with 11 bases between. The CDR3: CASTKQVSYNEQFF. The CDR3 nucleotides are TGTGCCAGCACCAAACAGGTGTCCTACAATGAGCAGTTCTTC.

This clone was seen once. V is TRBV6-5 and J is TRBJ1-3; 9 nucleotides agree with TRBD1. The CDR3 is made up of 15 amino acids. The V gene's germline CDR1 is MNHEY and CDR2 SVGAGI. Unmatched junction bases numbered 4, after V lost 4 bases and J lost 3 bases. For the CDR3, the DNA is TGTGCCAGCAGTTTCGGGACAGGGATTGGAAACACCATATATTTT. It translates to CASSFGTGIGNTIYF.

The chain employs TRBV28 and TRBJ1-2; 7 bases match TRBD1. Germline lookup yields CDR1 MDHEN and CDR2 SYDVKM. This CDR3 comprises 15 residues. With V trimmed by 5 bases and J by 5 bases, 11 bases remained unmatched. The CDR3 loop reads CASSRDGTATYGYTF. The DNA of the CDR3 is TGTGCCAGCAGTCGAGACGGGACAGCAACTTATGGCTACACCTTC.

The rearrangement joins TRBV4-2 to TRBJ2-5; TRBD2 is a possible D gene (5 bases). The CDR3 consists of 15 residues. Trimming stripped 0 bases from V and 5 bases from J, with 13 bases between. The germline V gene encodes CDR1 LGHNA and CDR2 YNFKEQ. Here the CDR3 reads CASSQDRRVRETQYF. CDR3 DNA: TGTGCCAGCAGCCAAGATCGGCGGGTGAGGGAGACCCAGTACTTC.

The chain joins TRBV28 to TRBJ2-7; the D is unclear. CDR1 and CDR2 (germline): MDHEN, SYDVKM. V was clipped by 6 bases and J by 0 bases, with 9 bases between them. This CDR3 region has 13 residues. The CDR3 DNA reads as TGTGCCAGCAGCTCACAGAGCTCCTACGAGCAGTACTTC. As protein: CASSSQSSYEQYF.

The chain combines TRBV4-1 with TRBJ2-7; 9 positions agree with TRBD1. The CDR3 consists of 17 residues. Losses at the gene ends were 0 bases for V and 1 base for J; bases not matched to a gene: 7. Germline CDR1 reads MGHRA; CDR2 reads YSYEKL. CDR3 DNA sequence: TGCGCCAGCAGCCAAGATACCGGGACAGGGATTTCCTACGAGCAGTACTTC. Translation: CASSQDTGTGISYEQYF.

V gene TRBV5-1 combines with J gene TRBJ2-5, with TRBD2 matching over 8 bases. The ends lost 0 bases at V and 5 bases at J; junction bases unmatched: 12. The CDR3 has 17 residues. CDR1 SGHRS and CDR2 YFSETQ come from the germline V gene. CDR3 amino acids: CASSLGLGGALPETQYF. The CDR3 DNA reads as TGCGCCAGCAGCTTGGGTCTCGGGGGGGCGCTTCCCGAGACCCAGTACTTC.

The CDR3 loop is CASRQSNQPQHF. DNA of the CDR3: TGTGCCAGCAGACAGTCGAATCAGCCCCAGCATTTT. J is TRBJ1-5 and V is TRBV28; no firm D call. In germline, CDR1 is MDHEN, CDR2 SYDVKM. The CDR3 extends over 12 amino acids. Trimming pared 6 bases from V and 4 bases from J, leaving 7 bases between.

The chain couples TRBV5-1 to TRBJ2-5; 9 bases align to TRBD1. The last part of the DNA fits TRBJ2-7 better; the J call may be wrong. Germline values: CDR1 SGHRS, CDR2 YFSETQ. There are 14 residues in the CDR3. The CDR3 coding sequence is TGCGCCAGCAGGGCCGGGACAGGGTGGCACGAGCAGTACTTC. Protein product: CASRAGTGWHEQYF.

This clone was counted between two and nine times. The gene calls are TRBV19 and TRBJ2-7, with D maybe TRBD1 (5 bases). The germline V and J ends were trimmed by 5 bases and 9 bases, with 23 bases remaining between them. This CDR3 comprises 15 residues. Looked up from germline, CDR1 is LNHDA and CDR2 is SQIVND (reference sequence). The CDR3 DNA follows: TGTGCCAGTAGTTCACGGACACATACCGAAAAGGGGCAGTACTTC. This translates into CASSSRTHTEKGQYF.

The chain uses TRBV6-5 and TRBJ1-2; a possible D gene is TRBD1 (5 bases). V shed 5 bases and J shed 8 bases, with 21 bases lying between them. Germline loops: CDR1 MNHEY, CDR2 SVGAGI. This CDR3 comprises 15 residues. For the CDR3, the DNA is TGTGCCAGCAGTCCCCTACGACAGTCCGATTCCGGCTACACCTTC. Encoded protein: CASSPLRQSDSGYTF.

The chain couples TRBV5-1 to TRBJ2-7, with D perhaps TRBD1 (6 bases). Trimming removed 0 bases at V and 6 bases at J, with 10 bases between. Germline V CDR1 and CDR2: SGHRS, YFSETQ. The CDR3 extends over 13 amino acids. The DNA of the CDR3 is TGCGCCAGCAGCTTGGGGGGGCTAGGCGAGCAGTACTTC. Protein product: CASSLGGLGEQYF.

V and J are TRBV6-6 and TRBJ1-1; D perhaps matches TRBD1 (6 bases). CDR3 size: 16 residues. Germline values: CDR1 MNHNY, CDR2 SVGAGI (reference sequence). Trimming pared 6 bases from V and 0 bases from J, leaving 17 bases between. The CDR3: CASRKQGLMMNTEAFF. CDR3 coding DNA: TGTGCCAGCAGAAAACAGGGTCTTATGATGAACACTGAAGCTTTCTTT.

This clone was seen more than once but under ten times. CDR3 sequence: CASSPFGTSGNQPQHF. The CDR3 nucleotides are TGCGCCAGCAGCCCCTTCGGGACATCAGGCAATCAGCCCCAGCATTTT. The rearrangement links TRBV4-1 to TRBJ1-5; D might be TRBD1 (6 bases). The V end was cut by 4 bases, the J end by 2 bases, with 15 bases between. Germline CDR1 reads MGHRA; CDR2 reads YSYEKL. The CDR3 length is 16 residues.

The chain links TRBV5-6 to TRBJ2-7; maybe TRBD1 (6 bases). CDR3 length: 12 residues. Trimming removed 6 bases from V and 5 bases from J, with 12 bases in between. CDR1 SGHDT and CDR2 YYEEEE come from the germline V gene. The CDR3 is CASTQGFNEQYF. For the CDR3, the DNA is TGTGCCAGCACACAGGGATTCAACGAGCAGTACTTC.

The genes are TRBV2 and TRBJ2-1; possibly TRBD2 for D (7 bases). V was shortened by 6 bases and J by 7 bases, with 19 bases between the two germline ends. CDR1 is SNHLY and CDR2 is FYNNEI in the germline V gene. This CDR3 spans 15 amino acids. The CDR3 is CASRWEGGAGNEQFF. The CDR3 coding sequence is TGTGCCAGCAGATGGGAGGGGGGAGCGGGAAATGAGCAGTTCTTC.